This TCR beta chain was identified in a study of metastatic and nonmetastatic thyroid tumors. Overall study results and limits: It was reported that TCR beta diversity was significantly higher in malignant thyroid tumors than benign nodules, in blood and tumor.

This clone was picked up many times. As yet, its antigen is unknown. Per the study methods: Differences in CDR3 between clinicopathological groups were drawn on to build a classifier intended to discriminate distant-metastatic papillary thyroid cancer patients. From the PCR reads, TCRdb re-called clones with MiXCR. The V and J calls reflect TCRdb's pipeline rather than the authors' work. The sample lists over 40,000 clones, approximately 24% occurring once. All patients reached thyroid surgery having received no treatment beforehand. This CDR3 is 15 amino acids long. Germline CDR1 is SGDLS and CDR2 is YYNGEE. The V segment lost 3 bases and the J segment 5 bases; nucleotides outside the gene matches: 8.

This rearrangement joins TRBV9 to TRBJ2-1; TRBD2 matches 7 bases. The sequenced sample consisted of blood. The receptor's source is a male donor with papillary thyroid cancer or a benign thyroid nodule (not recorded which). Some clones in this sample may be carry-over from other donors' samples. The CDR3, as DNA: TGTGCCAGCAGCGGGCGGGAGTCTCCCCACAATGAGCAGTTCTTC. This gives the protein CASSGRESPHNEQFF.